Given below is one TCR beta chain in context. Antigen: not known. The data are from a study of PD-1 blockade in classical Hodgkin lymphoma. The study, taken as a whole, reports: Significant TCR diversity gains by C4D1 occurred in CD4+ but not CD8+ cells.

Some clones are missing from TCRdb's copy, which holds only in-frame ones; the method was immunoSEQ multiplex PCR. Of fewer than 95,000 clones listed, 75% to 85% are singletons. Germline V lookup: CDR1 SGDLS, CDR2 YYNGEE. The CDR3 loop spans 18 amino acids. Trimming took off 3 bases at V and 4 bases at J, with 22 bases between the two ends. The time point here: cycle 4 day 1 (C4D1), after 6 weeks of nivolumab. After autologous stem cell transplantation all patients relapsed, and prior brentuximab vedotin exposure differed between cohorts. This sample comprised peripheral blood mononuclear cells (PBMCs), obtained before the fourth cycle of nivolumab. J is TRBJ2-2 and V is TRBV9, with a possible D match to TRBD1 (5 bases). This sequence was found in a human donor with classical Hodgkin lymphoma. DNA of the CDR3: TGTGCCAGCAGCGCTCCCCGGACAAGGCAAGTTGGCACCGGGGAGCTGTTTTTT. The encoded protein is CASSAPRTRQVGTGELFF. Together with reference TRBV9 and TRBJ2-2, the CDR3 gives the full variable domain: DSGVTQTPKHLITATGQRVTLRCSPRSGDLSVYWYQQSLDQGLQFLIQYYNGEERAKGNILERFSAQQFPDLHSELNLSSLELGDSALYFCASSAPRTRQVGTGELFFGEGSRLTVL.